This T cell receptor (beta chain) stems from a study of T-cell memory formation after mild COVID-19. Study at large: TCR clusters were largely donor specific.

J was trimmed by 3 bases and V by 2 bases; bases with no gene match: 6. The CDR3 length is 16 residues. Findings of the study overall: Among clones contracting day 15 to 85, CD4/CD8 was balanced, whereas later expanders leaned CD4+.

Constant-segment primers served in 5'RACE that generated TCR alpha and TCR beta cDNA libraries bearing sample barcodes and UMIs. TCRdb ran MiXCR on the 5' RACE reads and lists one entry per CDR3 protein. The table lists about 130,000 distinct CDR3 sequences, about 6% of them singletons, with roughly 2.2% in the top ten. The sample holds a few counts of this clonotype. The antigen is undetermined. What was sequenced was PBMCs or a T cell subset sorted from them (not recorded which). This TCR was recovered from an adult woman who had mild COVID-19 (a few samples of this study predate the infection). Cell type and time point are not known. The chain recombines TRBV12-3 or TRBV12-4 with TRBJ2-5; 10 positions match TRBD1. As DNA, the CDR3 is TGTGCCAGCAGTTTATTACCGGGACAGGGGAAAGAGACCCAGTACTTC. This translates into CASSLLPGQGKETQYF.